The 21 T cell receptor beta chains below come from one sample, sequenced in a study of CD8+ T cells in alopecia areata. Sequencing templates came from extracted RNA that was reverse transcribed into cDNA. Assay: immunoSEQ multiplex PCR; the TCRdb copy retains only in-frame clones and omits some. The top ten hold approximately 1.7% of the sample, which has roughly 180,000 clones, roughly 59% seen once. The source material was CD4+ T cells sorted from blood, sampled at week 0. These receptor sequences come from a human donor with alopecia areata.

The chain employs TRBV19 and TRBJ2-5, with D maybe TRBD1 (7 bases). Germline lookup yields CDR1 LNHDA and CDR2 SQIVND (reference sequence). This CDR3 is 16 amino acids long. V was trimmed by 3 bases and J by 5 bases, leaving 19 bases between them. The CDR3 nucleotides are TGTGCCAGTAGTATCACCGGCCGACAGGGACTGGAGACCCAGTACTTC. Protein sequence: CASSITGRQGLETQYF.

The chain couples TRBV19 to TRBJ1-2; D is uncertain. The CDR3 runs 14 residues. Germline CDR1 LNHDA, CDR2 SQIVND (reference sequence). Between the trimmed V and J ends, which lost 6 bases and 8 bases, there was a span of 19 bases. The CDR3: CASSPQSRLGGYTF. The CDR3 region has the DNA TGTGCCAGTAGCCCTCAGTCCCGACTGGGGGGCTACACCTTC. Using reference TRBV19 and TRBJ1-2 for the parts outside the CDR3, the full variable domain is DGGITQSPKYLFRKEGQNVTLSCEQNLNHDAMYWYRQDPGQGLRLIYYSQIVNDFQKGDIAEGYSVSREKKESFPLTVTSAQKNPTAFYLCASSPQSRLGGYTFGSGTRLTVV.

This clone was observed a handful of times. The J gene is TRBJ2-6, the V gene TRBV5-6; TRBD1 matches 8 bases. This CDR3 comprises 17 residues. V lost 1 base to trimming and J lost 0 bases; unmatched junction nucleotides: 3. The V gene's germline CDR1 is SGHDT and CDR2 YYEEEE. This chain's CDR3 is CASSLRDRSSGANVLTF. In DNA form, the CDR3 reads TGTGCCAGCAGCTTGCGGGACAGGAGCTCTGGGGCCAACGTCCTGACTTTC.

The CDR3 nucleotides are TGCGCCAGCAGCCAAGAGAGTCAGGGAGAGACCCAGTACTTC. This encodes CASSQESQGETQYF. The chain employs TRBV4-3 and TRBJ2-5; possible D gene TRBD1, 5 bases. Germline CDR1 reads LGHNA; CDR2 reads YSLEER. Trimming stripped 0 bases from V and 4 bases from J, with 9 bases between. This CDR3 is 14 amino acids long.

The rearrangement links TRBV7-2 to TRBJ2-7; unclear D gene. Germline V gene lookup returns CDR1 SGHTA and CDR2 FQGNSA. The CDR3 spans 13 residues. V was cut by 3 bases and J by 4 bases, with 10 bases left in between. CDR3 sequence reads: CASSLEERYEQYF. CDR3 nucleotide sequence: TGTGCCAGCAGCTTGGAAGAACGGTACGAGCAGTACTTC.

V gene TRBV11-2 combines with J gene TRBJ1-4; D gene ambiguous. Germline V gives CDR1 SGHAT, CDR2 FQNNGV. With 2 bases removed from V and 8 bases from J, the gap between germline ends came to 9 bases. The length of the CDR3 is 13 residues. CDR3 protein: CASSLRQGEKLFF. The CDR3 DNA sequence: TGTGCCAGCAGCTTACGACAAGGGGAAAAACTGTTTTTT.

The chain combines TRBV29-1 with TRBJ2-1; D remains unclear. The CDR3 is 11 residues long. Germline lookup yields CDR1 SQVTM and CDR2 ANQGSEA. Trimming stripped 3 bases from V and 8 bases from J, with 8 bases between. CDR3 sequence (DNA): TGCAGCGTTGATGCTGGGGATGAGCAGTTCTTC. This gives the protein CSVDAGDEQFF.

This chain joins TRBV30 and TRBJ1-1, with a tentative D call TRBD1 (6 bases). Trimming left V 6 bases short and J 1 base short, with 12 bases between. Germline V CDR1 and CDR2: GTSNPN, SVGIG (reference sequence). The CDR3 has 13 amino acids. DNA for the CDR3: TGTGCCTGCAACACAGGGTCGAACACTGAAGCTTTCTTT. The encoded protein is CACNTGSNTEAFF.

The chain has TRBV7-2 and TRBJ1-1; D gene unclear. Deletions cut 5 bases from V and 2 bases from J, with 12 bases between. Germline CDR1 and CDR2: SGHTA and FQGNSA. This CDR3 has 14 amino acids. The CDR3 here is CASSLTWYNTEAFF. The DNA for the CDR3 is TGTGCCAGCAGCCTTACTTGGTACAACACTGAAGCTTTCTTT.

The CDR3 loop reads CSVHTLNYGYTF. The CDR3 DNA reads as TGCAGCGTGCACACACTCAACTATGGCTACACCTTC. The chain carries TRBV29-1 and TRBJ1-2; D call uncertain. This CDR3 contains 12 residues. Per germline, CDR1 SQVTM and CDR2 ANQGSEA. V was cut by 6 bases and J by 2 bases, with 10 bases left in between. Full variable domain (remainder filled in from reference TRBV29-1 and TRBJ1-2): SAVISQKPSRDICQRGTSLTIQCQVDSQVTMMFWYRQQPGQSLTLIATANQGSEATYESGFVIDKFPISRPNLTFSTLTVSNMSPEDSSIYLCSVHTLNYGYTFGSGTRLTVV.

Turning to this clone: One junction end does not reproduce the germline sequence, and a read error may be involved. This sequence joins TRBV30 and TRBJ1-6; unclear D gene. Germline V gene data show CDR1 as GTSNPN and CDR2 as SVGIG (reference sequence). The CDR3 loop spans 13 amino acids. This CDR3 reads CAWSPQQNSPPHF. The CDR3 DNA reads TGTGCCTGGAGTCCTCAACAGAATTCACCCCCCCACTTT.

The V and J genes are TRBV23-1 and TRBJ2-7, with unresolved D. TRBV23-1 is marked as an open reading frame, function uncertain. The CDR3 is 12 residues long. The ends were cut back, 0 bases at V and 10 bases at J, with 10 bases in the middle. CDR3 residues: CASSQSGRRQYF. The CDR3 nucleotides read TGCGCCAGCAGTCAATCTGGTCGGAGACAGTACTTC.

The V call is TRBV15, the J call TRBJ2-5, with D possibly matching TRBD1 (7 bases). The CDR3 contains 16 residues. Trimming removed 1 base from V and 5 bases from J, with 17 bases in between. CDR1 and CDR2 (germline): LNHNV, YYDKDF (reference sequence). CDR3 in DNA: TGTGCCACCAGCAGAGGGCCCTCCGCAGGGGGGGAGACCCAGTACTTC. Protein sequence: CATSRGPSAGGETQYF.

The chain links TRBV30 to TRBJ1-4, with D perhaps matching TRBD1 (6 bases). The CDR3 loop spans 14 amino acids. The V end was cut by 0 bases, the J end by 5 bases, with 10 bases between. The V gene's germline CDR1 is GTSNPN and CDR2 SVGIG (reference sequence). CDR3 sequence reads: CAWSVGGPNEKLFF. CDR3 coding DNA: TGTGCCTGGAGTGTCGGGGGCCCAAATGAAAAACTGTTTTTT.

This clone was detected a few times. The V gene is TRBV5-8, the J gene TRBJ1-2; 9 bases agree with TRBD1. There are 16 residues in the CDR3. Germline assignment: CDR1 SGHTS and CDR2 YDEGEE. V lost 4 bases and J lost 3; bases outside the gene matches: 10. The chain's CDR3 is CASSDPGTGNYYGYTF. CDR3 DNA: TGTGCCAGCAGCGACCCCGGGACAGGGAACTACTATGGCTACACCTTC. Variable domain in full (rest from reference TRBV5-8 and TRBJ1-2): EAGVTQSPTHLIKTRGQQATLRCSPISGHTSVYWYQQALGLGLQFLLWYDEGEERNRGNFPPRFSGRQFPNYSSELNVNALELEDSALYLCASSDPGTGNYYGYTFGSGTRLTVV.

A few counts support this clone. V gene TRBV7-6 combines with J gene TRBJ2-1; D is perhaps TRBD2 (5 bases). V lost 0 bases and J lost 9, with 15 bases in between. CDR1 and CDR2 from the germline V gene are SGHVS and FNYEAQ. This CDR3 has 15 amino acids. CDR3 bases: TGTGCCAGCAGCTTAGCCACGGCGACCAGCGGTGAGCAGTTCTTC. Protein: CASSLATATSGEQFF.

V is TRBV11-2 and J is TRBJ2-7; D is ambiguous. The CDR3 is 13 residues long. The germline V gene has CDR1 SGHAT and CDR2 FQNNGV. The germline V and J ends were trimmed by 6 bases and 0 bases, with 9 bases remaining between them. The DNA of the CDR3 is TGTGCCAGCAGGAGGACGGGCTCCTACGAGCAGTACTTC. It translates to CASRRTGSYEQYF.

This chain uses TRBV29-1 with TRBJ2-7; D may correspond to TRBD1 or TRBD2 (5 bases each). The CDR3 extends over 12 amino acids. Trimming shortened V by 3 bases and J by 2 bases, and 8 bases separated the two germline ends. Germline V lookup: CDR1 SQVTM, CDR2 ANQGSEA. The CDR3 DNA is TGCAGCGTTGATCTGGGGGCCTACGAGCAGTACTTC. Protein sequence: CSVDLGAYEQYF.

The chain has TRBV11-2 and TRBJ2-1; D perhaps matches TRBD2 (6 bases). V was trimmed by 5 bases and J by 9 bases, leaving 20 bases between them. Germline CDR1 reads SGHAT; CDR2 reads FQNNGV. The CDR3 contains 15 residues. The CDR3 DNA sequence: TGTGCCAGCAGCCTCCGGGACTGGGGTAACTCTGAGCAGTTCTTC. It codes for CASSLRDWGNSEQFF.

The chain has TRBV9 and TRBJ1-2; 8 nucleotides line up with TRBD1. The CDR3 runs to 13 residues. Per germline, CDR1 SGDLS and CDR2 YYNGEE. Trimming cost V 4 bases and J 6 bases; bases outside gene matches: 5. The CDR3 coding sequence is TGTGCCAGCAGCCCAGGACAGGGAGATGGCTACACCTTC. Protein product: CASSPGQGDGYTF.

The V gene is TRBV15, the J gene TRBJ2-3; D might be TRBD1 (6 bases). The germline CDR1 and CDR2 sequences are LNHNV and YYDKDF (reference sequence). This CDR3 has 12 residues. V was pared by 4 bases and J by 5 bases, with 7 bases between. The CDR3: CATSTRGDTQYF. Written as DNA, the CDR3 is TGTGCCACCAGCACCAGGGGAGATACGCAGTATTTT.